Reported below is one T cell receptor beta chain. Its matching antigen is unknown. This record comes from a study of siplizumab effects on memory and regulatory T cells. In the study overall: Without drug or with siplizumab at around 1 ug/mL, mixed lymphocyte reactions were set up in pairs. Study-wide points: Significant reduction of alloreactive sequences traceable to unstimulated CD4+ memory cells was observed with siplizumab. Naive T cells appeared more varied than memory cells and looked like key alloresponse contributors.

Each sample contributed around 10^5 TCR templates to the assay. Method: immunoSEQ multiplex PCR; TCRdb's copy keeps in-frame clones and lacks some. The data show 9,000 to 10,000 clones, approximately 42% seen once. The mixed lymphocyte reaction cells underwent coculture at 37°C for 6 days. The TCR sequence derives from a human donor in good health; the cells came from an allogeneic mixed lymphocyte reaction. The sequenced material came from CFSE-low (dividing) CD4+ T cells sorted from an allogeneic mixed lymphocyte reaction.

CDR3 amino acids: CASHGGRANTEAFF. Here the CDR3 DNA reads TGCGCCAGCCACGGAGGCAGGGCGAACACTGAAGCTTTCTTT. The V call is TRBV5-1, the J call TRBJ1-1, with TRBD1 as a possible D gene (5 bases). Germline V gene sequence: CDR1 SGHRS, CDR2 YFSETQ. The length of the CDR3 is 14 residues. The ends were cut back, 7 bases at V and 1 base at J, with 14 bases in the middle.